The 19 T cell receptor beta chains presented below share a single source sample, sequenced in a study of blood T cell repertoires in COVID-19. Measured with immunoSEQ multiplex PCR; TCRdb has only the in-frame clones, and not every one. This table has 62,000 or so clones, roughly 80% appearing once. Sequenced: PBMCs or T cells enriched from blood (not recorded which). The receptor source for this set is a woman aged 40 to 49 with acute COVID-19.

This chain links TRBV19 with TRBJ1-4; D uncertain. The CDR3 extends over 12 amino acids. The germline V gene encodes CDR1 LNHDA and CDR2 SQIVND (reference sequence). Trimming removed 5 bases at V and 7 bases at J, with 8 bases between. CDR3 DNA: TGTGCCAGTAGTCGTAGAGGTGAAAAACTGTTTTTT. Translation: CASSRRGEKLFF.

V and J are TRBV9 and TRBJ2-3, with D uncertain. This CDR3 has 14 residues. Trimming cost V 7 bases and J 0 bases, with 12 bases left between them. Germline V CDR1 and CDR2: SGDLS, YYNGEE. The CDR3 DNA is TGTGCCAGCTCCCTCGCGACTAGCACAGATACGCAGTATTTT. It encodes CASSLATSTDTQYF.

The rearrangement uses TRBV4-2 and TRBJ1-4, with 8 nucleotides matching TRBD1. V shed 7 bases, J shed 8 bases, and the junction held 9 bases outside the gene matches. The CDR3 is 14 residues long. Germline V CDR1 and CDR2: LGHNA, YNFKEQ. CDR3 in amino acids: CASTRRTGNEKLFF. The CDR3 DNA reads TGTGCCAGCACCAGACGGACAGGGAACGAAAAACTGTTTTTT.

This clone was counted once. The V call is TRBV12-3 or TRBV12-4, the J call TRBJ1-4; possibly TRBD1 for D (5 bases). This CDR3 comprises 12 residues. Trimming left V 2 bases short and J 13 bases short, with 11 bases between. CDR3 in amino acids: CASSLIGDRLFF. The CDR3 coding sequence is TGTGCCAGCAGTTTAATAGGGGATCGACTGTTTTTT.

The chain carries TRBV5-8 and TRBJ2-1; D call uncertain. Germline-derived CDR1 and CDR2 are SGHTS and YDEGEE. The V gene lost 0 bases and the J gene lost 0 bases, with 7 bases spanning the gap. The CDR3 has 15 amino acids. DNA of the CDR3: TGTGCCAGCAGCTTGGTTGTCCTCTCCTACAATGAGCAGTTCTTC. This codes for CASSLVVLSYNEQFF.

The genes are TRBV19 and TRBJ2-1; D possibly corresponds to TRBD2 (5 bases). CDR1 and CDR2 from the germline V gene are LNHDA and SQIVND (reference sequence). This CDR3 comprises 14 residues. Trimming left V 7 bases short and J 0 bases short, with 10 bases between. The CDR3 region has the DNA TGTGCCAGTAAACTAGGGAGCTCCTACAATGAGCAGTTCTTC. This sequence encodes CASKLGSSYNEQFF. Supplemented by reference TRBV19 and TRBJ2-1, the full variable domain reads DGGITQSPKYLFRKEGQNVTLSCEQNLNHDAMYWYRQDPGQGLRLIYYSQIVNDFQKGDIAEGYSVSREKKESFPLTVTSAQKNPTAFYLCASKLGSSYNEQFFGPGTRLTVL.

This clone has more than one count but fewer than ten. The chain has TRBV15 and TRBJ1-3; possible D gene TRBD1, 6 bases. From germline, CDR1 is LNHNV and CDR2 YYDKDF (reference sequence). V lost 0 bases to trimming and J lost 1 base, with 10 bases between them. The CDR3 has 16 residues. The CDR3 sequence is CATSRDMGASGNTIYF. CDR3 DNA sequence: TGTGCCACCAGCAGAGATATGGGGGCGTCTGGAAACACCATATATTTT.

The rearrangement joins TRBV5-1 to TRBJ1-1; 7 bases match TRBD1. The CDR3 sequence is 15 residues long. J gave up 6 bases and V 0 bases, and 8 bases lay outside the gene matches. Germline V gene data show CDR1 as SGHRS and CDR2 as YFSETQ. The CDR3 nucleotides read TGCGCCAGCAGCTTGGAGCAAGGGGGCGCGGCTGAAGCTTTCTTT. It yields the protein CASSLEQGGAAEAFF.

J is TRBJ1-1 and V is TRBV6-6; possibly TRBD1 for D (5 bases). Germline CDR1 and CDR2: MNHNY and SVGAGI (reference sequence). The CDR3 is 16 residues long. Trimming left V 0 bases short and J 1 base short, with 12 bases between. CDR3 sequence: CASSYSGGPWNTEAFF. CDR3 DNA: TGTGCCAGCAGTTACTCGGGGGGACCGTGGAACACTGAAGCTTTCTTT.

The genes are TRBV27 and TRBJ2-1, with D hard to call. This CDR3 contains 14 residues. V was trimmed by 3 bases and J by 6 bases, leaving 12 bases between them. Germline loops: CDR1 MNHEY, CDR2 SMNVEV (reference sequence). In nucleotides, the CDR3 is TGTGCCAGCAGTTTGGTCGCCACGGGCAATGAGCAGTTCTTC. As protein: CASSLVATGNEQFF.

V gene TRBV5-1 combines with J gene TRBJ1-3, with 7 bases that match TRBD1. Unmatched junction bases numbered 2, after V lost 4 bases and J lost 4 bases. This CDR3 comprises 13 residues. Germline loops: CDR1 SGHRS, CDR2 YFSETQ. CDR3 in amino acids: CASSGGQGNTIYF. Here the CDR3 DNA reads TGCGCCAGCAGCGGGGGACAGGGAAACACCATATATTTT.

This chain joins TRBV6-1 and TRBJ1-5; 8 nucleotides align to TRBD1. In germline, CDR1 is MNHNS, CDR2 SASEGT. This CDR3 has 13 amino acids. V dropped 3 bases and J dropped 12; count of bases not matched to a gene: 7. CDR3 region: CASSEAGTGFQHF. The CDR3 bases are TGTGCCAGCAGTGAGGCAGGGACAGGCTTCCAGCATTTT.

This chain links TRBV5-5 with TRBJ2-5, with 8 bases aligning to TRBD1. The V and J ends lost 3 bases and 3 bases, in that order; junction bases with no gene match: 4. The CDR3 is 14 residues long. Germline CDR1 reads SGHKS; CDR2 reads YYEKEE (reference sequence). The CDR3 DNA reads TGTGCCAGCAGCTCCACAGGGGGAGAAGAGACCCAGTACTTC. Its translation is CASSSTGGEETQYF.

By share of the sample, this clone is medium-sized (0.01 to 0.1%). The CDR3 region has the DNA TGTGCCAGTAGCTCGGGGGGGTGGACTGAAGCTTTCTTT. This translates into CASSSGGWTEAFF. V is TRBV19 and J is TRBJ1-1; tentative D call: TRBD1 (5 bases). V was cut by 6 bases and J by 5 bases, with 13 bases left in between. From germline, CDR1 is LNHDA and CDR2 SQIVND (reference sequence). CDR3 length: 13 amino acids.

V usage is TRBV28 and J usage is TRBJ2-7; 9 nucleotides line up with TRBD1. J was trimmed by 2 bases and V by 7 bases; bases with no gene match: 21. This CDR3 spans 19 amino acids. Germline-derived CDR1 and CDR2 are MDHEN and SYDVKM. The CDR3 is CASTTSRYMMDRGPYEQYF. CDR3 sequence (DNA): TGTGCCAGCACCACTTCAAGATACATGATGGACAGGGGACCCTACGAGCAGTACTTC.

The gene calls are TRBV19 and TRBJ1-1; the D is unclear. The CDR3 contains 15 residues. Germline CDR1 and CDR2: LNHDA and SQIVND (reference sequence). Trimming pared 3 bases from V and 0 bases from J, leaving 11 bases between. In DNA form, the CDR3 reads TGTGCCAGTAGTATTTCTCCGGTGGTGAACACTGAAGCTTTCTTT. The encoded protein is CASSISPVVNTEAFF.

This clone was detected only once. The chain uses TRBV28 and TRBJ1-5; 7 bases fit TRBD1. The V segment lost 6 bases and the J segment 4 bases; nucleotides outside the gene matches: 9. CDR1 MDHEN and CDR2 SYDVKM come from the germline V gene. The CDR3 has 15 residues. The CDR3 region is CASRAPGTVNQPQHF. The CDR3, as DNA: TGTGCCAGCAGGGCTCCCGGGACAGTTAATCAGCCCCAGCATTTT.

This clone is a singleton in its sample. The chain's CDR3 is CASSPETAGGFTDTQYF. DNA for the CDR3: TGCGCCAGCAGCCCAGAAACTGCGGGAGGGTTCACAGATACGCAGTATTTT. The V gene is TRBV4-1, the J gene TRBJ2-3; TRBD2 aligns across 9 bases. The V segment lost 4 bases and the J segment 2 bases; nucleotides outside the gene matches: 10. Germline-derived CDR1 and CDR2 are MGHRA and YSYEKL. This CDR3 is 17 amino acids long.

The chain joins TRBV6-1 to TRBJ2-1; 13 bases match TRBD2. The CDR3 consists of 18 residues. The V segment lost 2 bases and the J segment 2 bases; nucleotides outside the gene matches: 6. The germline V gene encodes CDR1 MNHNS and CDR2 SASEGT. CDR3 sequence (DNA): TGTGCCAGCAGTGAATTCCTTGGACTAGCGGGAGCCTACAATGAGCAGTTCTTC. This encodes CASSEFLGLAGAYNEQFF.